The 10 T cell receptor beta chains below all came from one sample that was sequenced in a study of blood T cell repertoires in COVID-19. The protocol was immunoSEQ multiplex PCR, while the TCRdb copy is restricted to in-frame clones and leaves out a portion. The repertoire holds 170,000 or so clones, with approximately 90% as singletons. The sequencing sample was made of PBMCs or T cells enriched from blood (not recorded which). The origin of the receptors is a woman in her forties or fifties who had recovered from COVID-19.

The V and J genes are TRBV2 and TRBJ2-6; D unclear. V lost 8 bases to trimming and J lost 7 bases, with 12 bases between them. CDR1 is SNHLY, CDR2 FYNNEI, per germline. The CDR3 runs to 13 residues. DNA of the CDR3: TGTGCCAGCCGAAGCCTGAGAGCCAACGTCCTGACTTTC. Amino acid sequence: CASRSLRANVLTF.

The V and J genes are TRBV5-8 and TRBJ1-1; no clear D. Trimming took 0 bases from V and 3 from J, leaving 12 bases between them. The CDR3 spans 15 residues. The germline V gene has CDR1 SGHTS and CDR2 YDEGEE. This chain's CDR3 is CASSLAARLDTEAFF. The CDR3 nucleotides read TGTGCCAGCAGCTTGGCTGCACGGTTGGACACTGAAGCTTTCTTT.

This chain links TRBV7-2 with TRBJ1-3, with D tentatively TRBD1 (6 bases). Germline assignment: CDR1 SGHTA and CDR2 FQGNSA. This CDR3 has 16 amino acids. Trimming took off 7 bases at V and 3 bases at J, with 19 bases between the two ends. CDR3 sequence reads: CASKAEQGLVGNTIYF. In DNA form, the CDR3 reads TGTGCCAGCAAGGCGGAACAGGGTCTAGTTGGAAACACCATATATTTT. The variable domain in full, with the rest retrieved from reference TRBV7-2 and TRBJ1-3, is GAGVSQSPSNKVTEKGKDVELRCDPISGHTALYWYRQSLGQGLEFLIYFQGNSAPDKSGLPSDRFSAERTGGSVSTLTIQRTQQEDSAVYLCASKAEQGLVGNTIYFGEGSWLTVV.

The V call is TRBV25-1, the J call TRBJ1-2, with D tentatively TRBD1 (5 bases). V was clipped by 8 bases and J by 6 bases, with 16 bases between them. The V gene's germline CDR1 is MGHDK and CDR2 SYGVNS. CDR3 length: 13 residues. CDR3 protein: CASREGQKDGYTF. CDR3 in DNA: TGTGCCAGCCGAGAAGGACAAAAAGATGGCTACACCTTC.

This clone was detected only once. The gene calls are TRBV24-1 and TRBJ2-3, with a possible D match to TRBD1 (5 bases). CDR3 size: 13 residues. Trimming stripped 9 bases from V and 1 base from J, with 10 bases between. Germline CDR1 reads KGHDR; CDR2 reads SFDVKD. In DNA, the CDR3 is TGTGCCACCGGGGTCAGGGGCACAGATACGCAGTATTTT. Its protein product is CATGVRGTDTQYF.

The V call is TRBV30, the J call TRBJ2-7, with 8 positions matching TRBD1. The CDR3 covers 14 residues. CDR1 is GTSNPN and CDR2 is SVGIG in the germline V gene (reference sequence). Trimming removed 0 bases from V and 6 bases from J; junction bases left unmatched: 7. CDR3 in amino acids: CAWSVSRGLAEQYF. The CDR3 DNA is TGTGCCTGGAGTGTCTCCAGGGGGCTAGCCGAGCAGTACTTC.

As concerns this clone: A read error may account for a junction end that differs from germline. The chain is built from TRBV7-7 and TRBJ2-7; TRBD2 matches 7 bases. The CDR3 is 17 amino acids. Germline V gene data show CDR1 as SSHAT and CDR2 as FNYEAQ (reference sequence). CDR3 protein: CASSLAREHPRHNEQYF. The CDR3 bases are TGTGCTAGCAGCTTAGCGCGGGAGCACCCCCGACACAACGAGCAGTACTTC.

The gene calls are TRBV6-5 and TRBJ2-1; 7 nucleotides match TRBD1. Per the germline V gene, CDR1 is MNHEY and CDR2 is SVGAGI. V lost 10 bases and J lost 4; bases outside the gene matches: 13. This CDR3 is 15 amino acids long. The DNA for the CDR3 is TGTGCCACTCCTTCCGGGACAGCCTTTTACAATGAGCAGTTCTTC. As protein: CATPSGTAFYNEQFF.

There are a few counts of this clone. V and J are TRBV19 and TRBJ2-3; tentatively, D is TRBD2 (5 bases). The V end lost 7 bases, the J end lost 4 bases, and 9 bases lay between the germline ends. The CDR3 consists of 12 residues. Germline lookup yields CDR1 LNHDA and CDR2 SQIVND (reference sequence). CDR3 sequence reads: CASTAGSDTQYF. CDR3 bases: TGTGCCAGTACCGCGGGTTCAGATACGCAGTATTTT.

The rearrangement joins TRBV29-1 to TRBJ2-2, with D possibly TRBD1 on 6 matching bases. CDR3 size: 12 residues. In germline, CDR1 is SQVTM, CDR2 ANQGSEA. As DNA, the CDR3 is TGCAGTGGGGGCTTAGGAGACGGGGAGCTGTTTTTT. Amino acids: CSGGLGDGELFF.